A selection of T cell receptor beta chains follows, all from one sample in a study of blood T cell repertoires in COVID-19. Data came from immunoSEQ multiplex PCR; TCRdb stores just in-frame clones and leaves some out. Seen here are roughly 110,000 clones, about 88% observed once, and the top ten hold 8% to 9.5%. The sequencing input was peripheral blood. The source is a woman aged 65 to 85 who had recovered from COVID-19. Both conserved end residues are part of each CDR3. Each record gives: V gene, D gene, clone size, J gene, CDR3 protein, CDR3 DNA. A D gene is named only where the DNA matches it firmly. Clone size is given for some rows only: seen once, a few or many times, or a class if the clone is expanded.

>TRBV19|TRBD1|.|TRBJ1-5
CASRVDRGLSNQPQHF
TGTGCCAGTCGCGTTGACAGGGGACTTAGCAATCAGCCCCAGCATTTT
>TRBV6-2/TRBV6-3|TRBD1|.|TRBJ1-2
CASSLDRDYGYTF
TGTGCCAGCAGTTTGGACAGGGACTATGGCTACACCTTC
>TRBV7-2|.|.|TRBJ2-1
CASNRVLSGEQFF
TGTGCCAGCAACCGAGTCCTCTCCGGTGAGCAGTTCTTC
>TRBV7-3|.|.|TRBJ2-1
CASSLRPSSGEQFF
TGTGCCAGCAGCTTACGACCCTCATCAGGCGAGCAGTTCTTC
>TRBV29-1|TRBD1|.|TRBJ1-1
CSVERQGGTEAFF
TGCAGCGTTGAGAGACAGGGGGGCACTGAAGCTTTCTTT
>TRBV6-2/TRBV6-3|TRBD1|.|TRBJ1-5
CASSPRDRGDQPQHF
TGTGCCAGCAGCCCCCGGGACAGGGGGGATCAGCCCCAGCATTTT
>TRBV28|TRBD1|.|TRBJ2-7
CASSRDSNYEQYF
TGTGCCAGCAGCCGGGACAGCAACTACGAGCAGTACTTC
>TRBV7-9|TRBD2|once|TRBJ2-2
CASSPRGGGTGELFF
TGTGCCAGCAGCCCCCGGGGGGGCGGCACCGGGGAGCTGTTTTTT
>TRBV14|TRBD2|.|TRBJ2-7
CASSQDVRTSAYF
TGTGCCAGCAGCCAAGATGTACGAACTAGCGCCTACTTC
>TRBV11-2|.|.|TRBJ2-6
CASSPQGNRAGANVLTF
TGTGCCAGCAGCCCACAAGGGAACAGGGCTGGGGCCAACGTCCTGACTTTC
>TRBV7-3|.|.|TRBJ1-1
CASSPIGGEAFF
TGTGCCAGCAGCCCCATCGGGGGTGAAGCTTTCTTT
>TRBV27|.|.|TRBJ2-2
CASRADRRRTNTGELFF
TGTGCCAGCAGGGCAGACAGGAGGAGGACTAACACCGGGGAGCTGTTTTTT
>TRBV6-6|.|.|TRBJ2-7
CASSYSGSGRYEQYF
TGTGCCAGCAGTTACTCGGGTTCAGGAAGGTACGAGCAGTACTTC
>TRBV27|.|.|TRBJ1-3
CASRTYSGNTIYF
TGTGCCAGCAGGACTTACTCTGGAAACACCATATATTTT
>TRBV6-5|.|once|TRBJ1-1
CASSYRRVGVAFF
TGTGCCAGCAGTTACCGCCGGGTGGGAGTAGCTTTCTTT
>TRBV15|TRBD2|.|TRBJ2-7
CATSRELSGTTTYEQYF
TGTGCCACCAGCAGAGAACTTAGCGGGACTACAACGTACGAGCAGTACTTC
>TRBV3-1/TRBV3-2|.|.|TRBJ1-2
CASSQADRDYGYTF
TGTGCCAGCAGCCAAGCGGACAGAGACTATGGCTACACCTTC
>TRBV28|TRBD1|.|TRBJ2-7
CASSGQGANENEQYF
TGTGCCAGCAGTGGACAGGGGGCGAATGAGAACGAGCAGTACTTC
>TRBV5-4|TRBD1|.|TRBJ1-2
CASSLTGGVGYTF
TGTGCCAGCAGCTTAACAGGGGGGGTTGGCTACACCTTC